Below are 8 T cell receptor beta chains sequenced from a single sample in a study of identical twins. TCRdb re-called the 5' RACE reads through MiXCR, storing one row per CDR3 protein. The repertoire has about 1.7 million distinct CDR3 sequences, more than 30% of them found once; the top ten carry 0.25% to 0.3%. The material sequenced was cord blood. The receptors were sampled from a newborn girl in good health.

This clonotype has only a few counts. The chain joins TRBV20-1 to TRBJ2-3, with D perhaps being TRBD1 or TRBD2 (5 bases each). This CDR3 is 14 amino acids long. The ends were cut back, 6 bases at V and 6 bases at J, with 19 bases in the middle. The germline gives CDR1 DFQATT, CDR2 SNEGSKA (reference sequence). The CDR3: CSAPLGGRDDTQYF. The CDR3 DNA follows: TGCAGTGCCCCGCTTGGAGGAAGGGACGATACGCAGTATTTT.

This clonotype was seen a few times. The chain joins TRBV20-1 to TRBJ2-7, with TRBD2 as a possible D gene (6 bases). Germline CDR1 and CDR2: DFQATT and SNEGSKA (reference sequence). Trimming cost V 1 base and J 2 bases, with 15 bases left between them. The CDR3 has 15 residues. CDR3: CSARASRDFPYEQYF. The CDR3 region has the DNA TGCAGTGCTAGAGCCTCCCGGGACTTCCCCTACGAGCAGTACTTC.

This clonotype was seen a few times. V is TRBV27 and J is TRBJ1-2, with a weak D call TRBD1 (5 bases). This CDR3 has 15 residues. V dropped 6 bases and J dropped 2 bases, with 16 bases sitting between them. CDR1 MNHEY and CDR2 SMNVEV come from the germline V gene (reference sequence). CDR3 protein: CASRPSTGNNYGYTF. For the CDR3, the DNA is TGTGCCAGCAGACCCAGCACAGGCAACAACTATGGCTACACCTTC.

The chain recombines TRBV7-2 with TRBJ2-7; D unclear. Germline CDR1 SGHTA, CDR2 FQGNSA. The CDR3 is made up of 13 amino acids. V lost 5 bases and J lost 3, with 11 bases in between. The CDR3 region is CASSPRKGYEQYF. The CDR3, as DNA: TGTGCCAGCAGCCCCAGAAAAGGCTACGAGCAGTACTTC.

As DNA, the CDR3 is TGTGCCAGCAGCTGGACGACAGGATTATTGAACACTGAAGCTTTCTTT. This sequence encodes CASSWTTGLLNTEAFF. The chain combines TRBV5-6 with TRBJ1-1; weak D call: TRBD1 (6 bases). V lost 3 bases, J lost 0 bases, and 15 bases lay in between. The CDR3 loop spans 16 amino acids. The germline gives CDR1 SGHDT, CDR2 YYEEEE.

This clonotype occurred once. At one boundary the junction diverges from the germline segment, which might be a read error. V usage is TRBV25-1 and J usage is TRBJ1-2; unclear D gene. Germline CDR1 and CDR2: MGHDK and SYGVNS. This CDR3 has 14 amino acids. The CDR3 spells CACSIRDWGYGYTF. The CDR3 DNA follows: TGTGCCTGCAGTATCCGGGATTGGGGCTATGGCTACACCTTC.

CDR3 sequence reads: CSAATSGGRYGYTF. The CDR3 region has the DNA TGCAGTGCTGCCACCTCAGGGGGTCGGTATGGCTACACCTTC. This rearrangement joins TRBV20-1 to TRBJ1-2, with 7 bases identical to TRBD1. V gave up 5 bases and J gave up 5 bases; unmatched junction bases: 11. Germline V CDR1 and CDR2: DFQATT, SNEGSKA (reference sequence). The CDR3 length is 14 residues.

This clonotype was recorded a few times. The J gene is TRBJ2-3, the V gene TRBV5-5, with D perhaps TRBD1 (6 bases). Trimming removed 4 bases at V and 2 bases at J, with 11 bases between. The CDR3 has 14 amino acids. Germline loops: CDR1 SGHKS, CDR2 YYEKEE (reference sequence). CDR3 protein: CASSPTGHTDTQYF. The CDR3 coding sequence is TGTGCCAGCAGCCCGACAGGACACACAGATACGCAGTATTTT.